The clone carrying this T cell receptor beta chain was counted a few times. No antigen is known for it. The 5'RACE method, run with constant-segment primers, produced TCR alpha and TCR beta cDNA libraries (carrying sample barcodes and UMIs). TCRdb reprocessed the 5' RACE reads via MiXCR and lists one record per CDR3 protein. The sample contains 410,000 or so distinct CDR3 sequences, around 22% of which appear only once. Looked up from germline, CDR1 is SGHTA and CDR2 is FQGNSA. Trimming took 1 base from V and 9 from J, leaving 17 bases between them. This CDR3 spans 15 amino acids. The sample is drawn from a study of T-cell memory formation after mild COVID-19. Study-wide findings and caveats: Prior to infection, memory already included some responding clones, suggesting cross-reactive memory joined.

The clonotype was recovered from an adult woman who had mild COVID-19 (a few samples of this study predate the infection). Cell type and time point are not known. The sequencing input was PBMCs or a T cell subset sorted from them (not recorded which). The rearrangement uses TRBV7-2 and TRBJ2-3; D is uncertain. The CDR3 DNA is TGTGCCAGCAGCTTAGTGGGTAGCACGGCAGGCACGCAGTATTTT. Its translation: CASSLVGSTAGTQYF.